The entry below describes one T cell receptor beta chain. Its specificity is not known. Germline V gene lookup returns CDR1 ENHRY and CDR2 SYGVKD. The CDR3 is 13 amino acids. V was clipped by 2 bases and J by 7 bases; unmatched bases: 1. The data are from a study of radiotherapy plus CTLA-4 blockade in lung cancer. Repertoires were generated with immunoSEQ multiplex PCR, while TCRdb's copy carries only in-frame clones and drops some. The sample comprises 81,000 or so clones, 78% of which are singletons, and roughly 23% rests with the top ten. Whole-study results and caveats: Reportedly, early blood T cell clone dynamics best predicted response, with interferon-beta. TCR clones of tumor origin grew in blood after radiotherapy plus ipilimumab.

The clonotype was recovered from a human donor with non-small cell lung cancer whose response to radiotherapy plus ipilimumab could not be evaluated. Some clones in this sample may be carry-over from other donors' samples. The material was peripheral blood, obtained from a patient treated with radiotherapy plus ipilimumab. The V call is TRBV10-3, the J call TRBJ1-5; 8 bases agree with TRBD1. The CDR3 nucleotides read TGTGCCATCAGTGAGGGACAGGGCCAGCCCCAGCATTTT. It encodes CAISEGQGQPQHF.